The 30 T cell receptor beta chains below were found in one sample sequenced in a study of identical twins. One entry per CDR3 protein results from TCRdb running MiXCR on the 5' RACE reads. The table includes roughly 710,000 distinct CDR3 sequences, 5.5% to 6.5% detected once. The specimen was naive T cells sorted from blood. The receptor source for this set is a young man in good health.

The rearrangement uses TRBV3-1 and TRBJ2-2; possibly TRBD1 for D (5 bases). From germline, CDR1 is LGHDT and CDR2 YNNKEL (reference sequence). The CDR3 totals 17 residues. V was pared by 1 base and J by 3 bases, with 15 bases between. The CDR3 reads CASSQGEWQGYTGELFF. The DNA of the CDR3 is TGTGCCAGCAGCCAAGGGGAATGGCAGGGCTACACCGGGGAGCTGTTTTTT.

V is TRBV14 and J is TRBJ2-1; 10 nucleotides align to TRBD1. The CDR3 covers 16 residues. Per germline, CDR1 SGHDN and CDR2 FVKESK. V was pared by 1 base and J by 1 base, with 1 base of the junction left unmatched. This CDR3 is CASSQGDRGSYNEQFF. DNA of the CDR3: TGTGCCAGCAGCCAAGGGGACAGGGGTTCCTACAATGAGCAGTTCTTC.

The J gene is TRBJ1-5, the V gene TRBV6-2 or TRBV6-3; D remains unclear. Germline V gene data show CDR1 as MNHEY and CDR2 as SVGEGT. V lost 4 bases, J lost 2 bases, and 15 bases lay in between. The CDR3 is 16 residues long. The CDR3 nucleotides are TGTGCCAGCAGTTGGACCCGGGGTAACGGCAATCAGCCCCAGCATTTT. This translates into CASSWTRGNGNQPQHF.

This clonotype was seen at least ten times. The chain has TRBV5-1 and TRBJ2-7, with TRBD2 identical over 11 bases. The ends lost 3 bases at V and 2 bases at J; junction bases unmatched: 4. The CDR3 totals 15 residues. Per germline, CDR1 SGHRS and CDR2 YFSETQ. This chain's CDR3 is CASSSTSGIPYEQYF. CDR3 nucleotide sequence: TGCGCCAGCAGCTCGACTAGCGGGATTCCCTACGAGCAGTACTTC. The whole variable domain, remainder taken from reference TRBV5-1 and TRBJ2-7, is KAGVTQTPRYLIKTRGQQVTLSCSPISGHRSVSWYQQTPGQGLQFLFEYFSETQRNKGNFPGRFSGRQFSNSRSEMNVSTLELGDSALYLCASSSTSGIPYEQYFGPGTRLTVT.

Ten or more counts support this clonotype. This chain links TRBV9 with TRBJ2-7, with no clear D. V gave up 3 bases and J gave up 2 bases, with 12 bases separating them. The CDR3 loop spans 14 amino acids. Germline V lookup: CDR1 SGDLS, CDR2 YYNGEE. CDR3 loop: CASSGSIVPYEQYF. The CDR3 DNA sequence: TGTGCCAGCAGCGGCTCTATAGTTCCCTACGAGCAGTACTTC.

This clonotype was counted many times. This chain joins TRBV12-3 or TRBV12-4 and TRBJ2-1; D could derive from TRBD1 or TRBD2 (5 bases each). V was cut by 6 bases and J by 2 bases, with 11 bases left in between. The CDR3 has 14 amino acids. In DNA, the CDR3 is TGTGCCAGCAGAACCGGGACCACCTACAATGAGCAGTTCTTC. Translating gives CASRTGTTYNEQFF.

Concerning this clonotype itself: One end of the junction is discordant with germline, which a read error may explain. The chain links TRBV6-2 or TRBV6-3 to TRBJ1-5; TRBD1 matches at 9 bases. The CDR3 consists of 15 residues. CDR1 is MNHEY, CDR2 SVGEGT, per germline. The CDR3 is CVSRAAQGAGQPQHF. The CDR3 bases are TGTGTCAGCAGAGCCGCACAGGGGGCAGGTCAGCCCCAGCATTTT.

In its sample, this clonotype was seen many times. This chain links TRBV10-3 with TRBJ2-1, with 9 bases identical to TRBD1. J lost 7 bases, V lost 5 bases, and 6 bases had no gene match. Germline loops: CDR1 ENHRY, CDR2 SYGVKD. This CDR3 has 14 amino acids. In DNA form, the CDR3 reads TGTGCCATCAGTCCCGGGACAGGGTGGAATGAGCAGTTCTTC. Its protein is CAISPGTGWNEQFF.

The chain is built from TRBV5-5 and TRBJ1-3, with D perhaps TRBD1 (5 bases). CDR1 is SGHKS, CDR2 YYEKEE, per germline (reference sequence). The CDR3 runs to 15 residues. The V end lost 2 bases, the J end lost 8 bases, and 17 bases lay between the germline ends. In DNA, the CDR3 is TGTGCCAGCAGCTTTGTTGCAGGGTATATGGACACCATATATTTT. Residues: CASSFVAGYMDTIYF.

The J gene is TRBJ1-5, the V gene TRBV12-3 or TRBV12-4; D unclear. V was pared by 3 bases and J by 0 bases, with 15 bases between. CDR3 length: 17 amino acids. CDR3 bases: TGTGCCAGCAGTTTTGGGCCAGCTGGGTATAGCAATCAGCCCCAGCATTTT. Its protein product is CASSFGPAGYSNQPQHF.

This clonotype was detected ten times or more. This chain connects TRBV11-2 to TRBJ2-2, with D perhaps TRBD2 (5 bases). V was trimmed by 3 bases and J by 6 bases, leaving 20 bases between them. Germline V gene sequence: CDR1 SGHAT, CDR2 FQNNGV. The CDR3 runs 17 residues. The CDR3 DNA is TGTGCCAGCAGCTTGGTCCCCGCGGGTGCGTTCCCCGGGGAGCTGTTTTTT. Translated, it gives CASSLVPAGAFPGELFF.

This clonotype has a count of ten or more. This sequence joins TRBV12-3 or TRBV12-4 and TRBJ1-6, with TRBD1 as a possible D gene (5 bases). Trimming removed 6 bases at V and 6 bases at J, with 9 bases between. This CDR3 has 13 residues. The CDR3 nucleotides read TGTGCCAGCAGCATGACAGTTAATTCACCCCTCCACTTT. As protein: CASSMTVNSPLHF.

This clonotype was recorded at least ten times. The rearrangement links TRBV7-2 to TRBJ1-3; D not resolved. Germline lookup yields CDR1 SGHTA and CDR2 FQGNSA. The CDR3 extends over 14 amino acids. With 5 bases removed from V and 9 bases from J, the gap between germline ends came to 17 bases. CDR3 nucleotide sequence: TGTGCCAGCAGCCACCAGCAGTCGTGGGGCACCATATATTTT. This sequence encodes CASSHQQSWGTIYF.

J is TRBJ1-5 and V is TRBV6-1; TRBD1 aligns across 10 bases. Germline lookup yields CDR1 MNHNS and CDR2 SASEGT. This CDR3 spans 15 amino acids. V gave up 7 bases and J gave up 6 bases; unmatched junction bases: 9. CDR3 nucleotide sequence: TGTGCCAGCAAAGCGGACAGGGGGAGAGGTCAGCCCCAGCATTTT. Its translation: CASKADRGRGQPQHF.

This clonotype has a count of ten or more. The chain combines TRBV9 with TRBJ2-7; 7 bases agree with TRBD2. Germline V gene lookup returns CDR1 SGDLS and CDR2 YYNGEE. Trimming took 1 base from V and 6 from J; bases not matched to a gene: 4. CDR3 length equals 13 residues. CDR3 residues: CASSVRLAGEQYF. CDR3 nucleotide sequence: TGTGCCAGCAGCGTAAGACTAGCTGGCGAGCAGTACTTC.

This clonotype appeared many times. The gene calls are TRBV11-2 and TRBJ2-1, with a weak D call TRBD2 (6 bases). The germline V and J ends were trimmed by 1 base and 8 bases, with 12 bases remaining between them. The CDR3 consists of 14 residues. Germline assignment: CDR1 SGHAT and CDR2 FQNNGV. CDR3 in amino acids: CASSLGGALHEQFF. As DNA, the CDR3 is TGTGCCAGCAGCTTAGGCGGGGCCTTGCATGAGCAGTTCTTC.

This clonotype was counted many times. The J gene is TRBJ2-3, the V gene TRBV9; D remains unclear. The CDR3 is made up of 14 amino acids. Germline V gene lookup returns CDR1 SGDLS and CDR2 YYNGEE. V shed 4 bases and J shed 6 bases, with 15 bases lying between them. In DNA, the CDR3 is TGTGCCAGCAGCTCCTCAAAGGTACTGGATACGCAGTATTTT. This gives the protein CASSSSKVLDTQYF.

This clonotype was picked up many times. The chain is built from TRBV20-1 and TRBJ2-1; TRBD2 matches 12 bases. This CDR3 spans 14 amino acids. The V gene end was trimmed by 7 bases and the J gene end by 8 bases; junction bases not matched to a gene: 9. Germline V gene lookup returns CDR1 DFQATT and CDR2 SNEGSKA (reference sequence). CDR3 sequence reads: CSGKPSGRVDEQFF. DNA for the CDR3: TGCAGTGGGAAGCCTAGCGGGAGGGTGGATGAGCAGTTCTTC.

This clonotype showed up many times. This chain joins TRBV25-1 and TRBJ2-1; possible D gene TRBD2, 5 bases. Germline values: CDR1 MGHDK, CDR2 SYGVNS. V was cut by 7 bases and J by 7 bases, with 14 bases left in between. The CDR3 length is 13 residues. CDR3 protein: CASTFGLSNEQFF. Here the CDR3 DNA reads TGTGCCAGCACCTTCGGACTTTCTAATGAGCAGTTCTTC.

This chain joins TRBV20-1 and TRBJ2-1; 8 positions match TRBD2. The CDR3 length is 14 residues. Germline V gene data show CDR1 as DFQATT and CDR2 as SNEGSKA (reference sequence). CDR3 residues: CSLPPGGRTDEQFF. As DNA, the CDR3 is TGCAGCCTTCCCCCGGGAGGGCGGACGGATGAGCAGTTCTTC.

As DNA, the CDR3 is TGCGCCAGCAGCTTGGGTCAGCTCCCCACACAAGAGACCCAGTACTTC. Translating gives CASSLGQLPTQETQYF. The chain is built from TRBV5-1 and TRBJ2-5; D call uncertain. The CDR3 loop spans 16 amino acids. Between the trimmed V and J ends, which lost 0 bases and 2 bases, there was a span of 14 bases. Germline CDR1 is SGHRS and CDR2 is YFSETQ.

This clonotype was recorded at least ten times. The CDR3 region has the DNA TGTGCCAGCAGTCCCGGGGACGTAACTACGGTCCATGAGCAGTTCTTC. Amino acids: CASSPGDVTTVHEQFF. This chain joins TRBV12-3 or TRBV12-4 and TRBJ2-1; either TRBD1 or TRBD2 may fit D (5 bases each). The length of the CDR3 is 16 residues. V was shortened by 5 bases and J by 8 bases, with 22 bases between the two germline ends.

This clonotype was seen only a few times. J is TRBJ2-7 and V is TRBV7-9, with a possible D match to TRBD1 (6 bases). The germline gives CDR1 SEHNR, CDR2 FQNEAQ (reference sequence). CDR3 length: 13 amino acids. Trimming pared 4 bases from V and 5 bases from J, leaving 12 bases between. The CDR3 DNA follows: TGTGCCAGCAGCTCACAGGGTGGGAACGAGCAGTACTTC. It specifies CASSSQGGNEQYF.

This clonotype was found many times. The J gene is TRBJ1-1, the V gene TRBV7-9; D perhaps matches TRBD1 (5 bases). Looked up from germline, CDR1 is SEHNR and CDR2 is FQNEAQ (reference sequence). V was cut by 1 base and J by 1 base, with 7 bases left in between. This CDR3 has 14 amino acids. CDR3 sequence: CASSLEDRNTEAFF. CDR3 nucleotides: TGTGCCAGCAGCTTAGAAGACAGGAACACTGAAGCTTTCTTT.

This chain joins TRBV20-1 and TRBJ1-6; 10 nucleotides align to TRBD1. Germline CDR1 reads DFQATT; CDR2 reads SNEGSKA (reference sequence). The CDR3 loop spans 15 amino acids. With V trimmed by 3 bases and J by 7 bases, 6 bases remained unmatched. The CDR3 reads CSARVTGGGNSPLHF. The CDR3 coding sequence is TGCAGTGCTAGGGTGACAGGGGGCGGGAATTCACCCCTCCACTTT.

This clonotype was found many times. This rearrangement joins TRBV10-1 to TRBJ2-3; D is perhaps TRBD1 (5 bases). The CDR3 has 12 amino acids. CDR1 is WNHNN, CDR2 SYGVQD, per germline (reference sequence). V shed 3 bases and J shed 14 bases, with 15 bases lying between them. CDR3 nucleotide sequence: TGCGCCAGCAGTGAAGTACAGGATCCGGTGTATTTT. Protein: CASSEVQDPVYF.

This clonotype was observed many times. The chain joins TRBV6-2 or TRBV6-3 to TRBJ2-1, with D hard to call. This CDR3 is 14 amino acids long. V was pared by 0 bases and J by 4 bases, with 7 bases between. The germline V gene has CDR1 MNHEY and CDR2 SVGEGT. The CDR3: CASSYSPEYNEQFF. CDR3 nucleotide sequence: TGTGCCAGCAGTTACTCACCGGAGTACAATGAGCAGTTCTTC.

This clonotype occurred many times. Relative to the germline gene, one junction end is altered; a read error may explain this. This chain joins TRBV9 and TRBJ2-1, with a tentative D call TRBD1 (6 bases). Germline V lookup: CDR1 SGDLS, CDR2 YYNGEE. The CDR3 has 12 amino acids. CDR3 DNA: TGTGCCAGCAGCCCCCGAGGGGGTGGGGGTATCTTC. As protein: CASSPRGGGGIF. Together with reference TRBV9 and TRBJ2-1, the CDR3 gives the full variable domain: DSGVTQTPKHLITATGQRVTLRCSPRSGDLSVYWYQQSLDQGLQFLIQYYNGEERAKGNILERFSAQQFPDLHSELNLSSLELGDSALYFCASSPRGGGGIFGPGTRLTVL.

This clonotype was seen a few times. The rearrangement uses TRBV6-5 and TRBJ2-3; 14 nucleotides line up with TRBD2. Unmatched junction bases numbered 6, after V lost 1 base and J lost 0 bases. CDR1 is MNHEY and CDR2 is SVGAGI in the germline V gene. The CDR3 is 19 amino acids. The CDR3 spells CASSYFGLAGGYSTDTQYF. The CDR3 DNA sequence: TGTGCCAGCAGTTACTTCGGACTAGCGGGAGGCTATAGCACAGATACGCAGTATTTT.

This clonotype was detected many times. CDR3 loop: CSASTSGSAADTQYF. In nucleotides, the CDR3 is TGCAGTGCCTCAACTAGCGGGAGCGCCGCAGATACGCAGTATTTT. The chain links TRBV20-1 to TRBJ2-3; 11 nucleotides align to TRBD2. Germline V lookup: CDR1 DFQATT, CDR2 SNEGSKA (reference sequence). The CDR3 runs 15 residues. With 6 bases clipped from V and 4 bases from J, the junction kept 9 bases outside the gene matches.